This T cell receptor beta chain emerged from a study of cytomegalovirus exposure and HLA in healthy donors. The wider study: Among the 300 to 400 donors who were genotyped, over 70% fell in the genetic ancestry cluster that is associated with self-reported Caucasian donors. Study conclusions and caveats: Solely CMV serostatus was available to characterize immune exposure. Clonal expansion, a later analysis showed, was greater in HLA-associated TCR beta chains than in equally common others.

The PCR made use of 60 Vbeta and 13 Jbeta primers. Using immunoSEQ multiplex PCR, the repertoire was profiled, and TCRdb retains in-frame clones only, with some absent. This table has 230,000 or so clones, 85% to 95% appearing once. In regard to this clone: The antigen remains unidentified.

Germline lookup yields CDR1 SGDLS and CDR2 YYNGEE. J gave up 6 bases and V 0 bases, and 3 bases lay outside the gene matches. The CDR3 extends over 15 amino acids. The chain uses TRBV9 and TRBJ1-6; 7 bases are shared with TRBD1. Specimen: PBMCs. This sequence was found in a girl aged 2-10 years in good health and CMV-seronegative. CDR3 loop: CASSVAGGSNSPLHF. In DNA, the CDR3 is TGTGCCAGCAGCGTAGCAGGGGGGTCTAATTCACCCCTCCACTTT.